This passage covers 13 T cell receptor beta chains from one sample sequenced in a study of T cell changes during pregnancy in multiple sclerosis. Using immunoSEQ multiplex PCR, the repertoire was profiled, and TCRdb retains in-frame clones only, with some absent. Among 40,000 to 45,000 clones listed, approximately 92% were seen once. Source: CD4+ T cells from peripheral blood mononuclear cells, taken in the first trimester of pregnancy. Every receptor here comes from a female donor with multiple sclerosis, enrolled in a pregnancy study.

The chain uses TRBV9 and TRBJ2-1; 9 nucleotides line up with TRBD2. The CDR3 sequence is 16 residues long. Germline trimming cut 0 bases from V and 12 bases from J; bases unmatched to any gene: 13. In germline, CDR1 is SGDLS, CDR2 YYNGEE. CDR3 sequence reads: CASSVGITSGYQAQFF. In DNA form, the CDR3 reads TGTGCCAGCAGCGTAGGAATAACTAGCGGGTATCAAGCGCAGTTCTTC.

J is TRBJ1-1 and V is TRBV4-2, with D unclear. Germline V gives CDR1 LGHNA, CDR2 YNFKEQ. This CDR3 is built from 15 residues. Trimming left V 2 bases short and J 2 bases short, with 12 bases between. This CDR3 is CASSQIQIQNTEAFF. The DNA of the CDR3 is TGTGCCAGCAGCCAAATACAGATCCAAAACACTGAAGCTTTCTTT.

The chain uses TRBV30 and TRBJ1-1, with D tentatively TRBD1 (6 bases). Trimming cost V 2 bases and J 5 bases, with 15 bases left between them. This CDR3 comprises 14 residues. In germline, CDR1 is GTSNPN, CDR2 SVGIG (reference sequence). The CDR3 DNA reads as TGTGCCTGGAGTCTTATCCCAGGGGATACTGAAGCTTTCTTT. This sequence encodes CAWSLIPGDTEAFF.

This sequence joins TRBV28 and TRBJ2-7, with 7 bases lining up with TRBD1. With V trimmed by 7 bases and J by 7 bases, 10 bases remained unmatched. This CDR3 contains 13 residues. Germline-derived CDR1 and CDR2 are MDHEN and SYDVKM. The CDR3 loop reads CASKVTGEGEQYF. CDR3 in DNA: TGTGCCAGCAAGGTAACAGGGGAAGGGGAGCAGTACTTC.

This chain uses TRBV6-5 with TRBJ2-2, with D possibly TRBD1 on 5 matching bases. CDR3 length: 16 residues. V lost 2 bases and J lost 2, with 12 bases in between. Germline V gene data show CDR1 as MNHEY and CDR2 as SVGAGI. The CDR3 bases are TGTGCCAGCAGTTACGACAGTGTATCTAACACCGGGGAGCTGTTTTTT. Amino acid sequence: CASSYDSVSNTGELFF.

This sequence joins TRBV7-9 and TRBJ2-1; 12 bases are shared with TRBD2. V lost 5 bases to trimming and J lost 5 bases; unmatched junction nucleotides: 4. Germline CDR1 and CDR2: SEHNR and FQNEAQ (reference sequence). This CDR3 region has 15 residues. The CDR3 sequence: CASSPRLAGDNEQFF. CDR3 nucleotide sequence: TGTGCCAGCAGCCCCCGACTAGCGGGAGACAATGAGCAGTTCTTC. Full variable domain (rest looked up from reference TRBV7-9 and TRBJ2-1): DTGVSQNPRHKITKRGQNVTFRCDPISEHNRLYWYRQTLGQGPEFLTYFQNEAQLEKSRLLSDRFSAERPKGSFSTLEIQRTEQGDSAMYLCASSPRLAGDNEQFFGPGTRLTVL.

The V and J genes are TRBV11-2 and TRBJ1-2; TRBD1 matches 10 bases. The CDR3 is 14 amino acids. The J segment lost 6 bases and the V segment lost 5 bases, leaving 6 bases of the junction unmatched. CDR1 and CDR2 from the germline V gene are SGHAT and FQNNGV. The DNA of the CDR3 is TGTGCCAGCAGCAGCGACAGGGGGCGGAATGGCTACACCTTC. Its translation: CASSSDRGRNGYTF.

This clone has a handful of counts. The chain joins TRBV28 to TRBJ1-1; TRBD1 matches 9 bases. The V segment lost 8 bases and the J segment 5 bases; nucleotides outside the gene matches: 9. This CDR3 is built from 14 residues. In germline, CDR1 is MDHEN, CDR2 SYDVKM. CDR3 residues: CASRQGQGRTEAFF. The DNA for the CDR3 is TGTGCCAGCCGTCAAGGACAGGGGAGGACTGAAGCTTTCTTT.

The chain is built from TRBV30 and TRBJ2-5; possible D gene TRBD1, 6 bases. This CDR3 spans 14 amino acids. Trimming cost V 5 bases and J 5 bases, with 18 bases left between them. Germline-derived CDR1 and CDR2 are GTSNPN and SVGIG (reference sequence). CDR3 DNA sequence: TGTGCCTGGCAGAACCACAGGGTTACGGAGACCCAGTACTTC. Its translation is CAWQNHRVTETQYF.

The chain joins TRBV6-5 to TRBJ1-2, with D perhaps TRBD1 (6 bases). V gave up 7 bases and J gave up 8 bases, with 23 bases separating them. CDR1 MNHEY and CDR2 SVGAGI come from the germline V gene. The CDR3 spans 15 residues. CDR3 amino acids: CASIPSTGQGQGYTF. DNA for the CDR3: TGTGCCAGCATACCCTCGACCGGGCAGGGGCAAGGCTACACCTTC.

Only one count was recorded for this clone. The chain couples TRBV9 to TRBJ1-1; no definite D call. The CDR3 totals 14 residues. Germline V gives CDR1 SGDLS, CDR2 YYNGEE. V dropped 0 bases and J dropped 2 bases, with 8 bases sitting between them. CDR3 sequence reads: CASSVAPVNTEAFF. DNA for the CDR3: TGTGCCAGCAGCGTAGCCCCGGTTAACACTGAAGCTTTCTTT.

The rearrangement links TRBV4-2 to TRBJ1-1; no reliable D call. This CDR3 contains 15 residues. Germline CDR1 is LGHNA and CDR2 is YNFKEQ. V was trimmed by 1 base and J by 1 base, leaving 10 bases between them. This CDR3 reads CASSQVGQENTEAFF. The CDR3 nucleotides read TGTGCCAGCAGCCAAGTCGGCCAGGAGAACACTGAAGCTTTCTTT.

J is TRBJ1-1 and V is TRBV5-6; no definite D call. Trimming removed 0 bases from V and 6 bases from J, with 15 bases in between. Germline V CDR1 and CDR2: SGHDT, YYEEEE. This CDR3 contains 15 residues. The CDR3 loop is CASSLEAGKGSEAFF. CDR3 nucleotides: TGTGCCAGCAGCTTGGAAGCGGGGAAAGGTTCTGAAGCTTTCTTT.